The 31 T cell receptor beta chains below all came from one sample that was sequenced in a study of shared clonotypes between healthy human individuals. Some clones are missing from TCRdb's copy, which holds only in-frame ones; the method was immunoSEQ multiplex PCR. The repertoire consists of about a million clones, with around 76% occurring once and the leading ten covering less than 1.5%. The sequencing sample was made of memory CD4+ T cells sorted from blood. Noted subset: CD45RA-negative fraction. These receptors were collected from a man aged 18 to 30 in good health.

As for this clone: Other DNA variants within this sample encode the same CDR3. This chain uses TRBV4-1 with TRBJ1-2, with TRBD1 as a possible D gene (5 bases). The CDR3 has 14 amino acids. Between the trimmed V and J ends, which lost 1 base and 5 bases, there was a span of 11 bases. Germline V gene data show CDR1 as MGHRA and CDR2 as YSYEKL. CDR3 loop: CASSQATGGYGYTF. CDR3 in DNA: TGCGCCAGCAGCCAAGCTACTGGGGGGTATGGCTACACCTTC.

V and J are TRBV5-1 and TRBJ1-2; D gene uncertain. This CDR3 comprises 14 residues. CDR1 and CDR2 (germline): SGHRS, YFSETQ. Trimming took off 1 base at V and 7 bases at J, with 14 bases between the two ends. The CDR3 region is CASSLSTGFAGYTF. The CDR3 bases are TGCGCCAGCAGCTTGTCTACGGGTTTTGCTGGCTACACCTTC.

DNA for the CDR3: TGTGCCAGCAGCTCACAGGGAGGCCATAATGAAAAACTGTTTTTT. It specifies CASSSQGGHNEKLFF. J is TRBJ1-4 and V is TRBV7-2; D is possibly TRBD1 (6 bases). Germline assignment: CDR1 SGHTA and CDR2 FQGNSA. V lost 4 bases and J 4 bases, leaving 13 bases between the germline ends. The CDR3 runs to 15 residues.

The J gene is TRBJ1-2, the V gene TRBV4-2; 8 positions agree with TRBD1. V was pared by 0 bases and J by 8 bases, with 8 bases of the junction left unmatched. Per the germline V gene, CDR1 is LGHNA and CDR2 is YNFKEQ. The CDR3 length is 15 residues. The CDR3 DNA sequence: TGTGCCAGCAGCCAAGACCCAGGGGGCCGGGACGGCTACACCTTC. Translated, it gives CASSQDPGGRDGYTF.

This clone was seen a single time. The rearrangement joins TRBV7-8 to TRBJ2-7; D is unresolved. Looked up from germline, CDR1 is SGHVS and CDR2 is FQNEAQ. V was shortened by 5 bases and J by 3 bases, with 8 bases between the two germline ends. CDR3 size: 12 residues. CDR3 protein: CASSRTNYEQYF. The CDR3, as DNA: TGTGCCAGCAGCCGGACGAACTACGAGCAGTACTTC.

Of note for this clone: Other DNA sequences in this specimen translate into the identical CDR3. V gene TRBV4-3 combines with J gene TRBJ2-3, with 14 positions matching TRBD2. The CDR3 consists of 17 residues. V gave up 0 bases and J gave up 2 bases; unmatched junction bases: 1. Germline CDR1 LGHNA, CDR2 YSLEER. CDR3: CASSQEGLAGDTDTQYF. The CDR3 coding sequence is TGCGCCAGCAGCCAAGAGGGACTAGCGGGAGACACAGATACGCAGTATTTT.

The rearrangement links TRBV10-2 to TRBJ1-2; no definite D call. The CDR3 contains 15 residues. Germline V gene lookup returns CDR1 WSHSY and CDR2 SAAADI. V dropped 8 bases and J dropped 3 bases, with 19 bases sitting between them. Here the CDR3 reads CASSGIGSTDYGYTF. CDR3 coding DNA: TGCGCCAGCTCGGGGATCGGATCGACCGACTATGGCTACACCTTC.

This chain uses TRBV15 with TRBJ2-1; 11 nucleotides align to TRBD2. Germline V gene lookup returns CDR1 LNHNV and CDR2 YYDKDF (reference sequence). The CDR3 runs 15 residues. V lost 3 bases and J lost 4; bases outside the gene matches: 2. The CDR3 DNA reads as TGTGCCACCAGCAGGCGACTAGCGGGGTACAATGAGCAGTTCTTC. It yields the protein CATSRRLAGYNEQFF. Looking up the rest from reference TRBV15 and TRBJ2-1 gives the full variable domain: DAMVIQNPRYQVTQFGKPVTLSCSQTLNHNVMYWYQQKSSQAPKLLFHYYDKDFNNEADTPDNFQSRRPNTSFCFLDIRSPGLGDTAMYLCATSRRLAGYNEQFFGPGTRLTVL.

This clone came up a few times. The sample contains more than one DNA sequence encoding this CDR3. This chain uses TRBV28 with TRBJ2-5; 8 nucleotides match TRBD2. Losses at the gene ends were 2 bases for V and 5 bases for J; bases not matched to a gene: 1. This CDR3 is 13 amino acids long. Germline V CDR1 and CDR2: MDHEN, SYDVKM. The CDR3 DNA follows: TGTGCCAGCAGTTTAACGGGGGGGGAGACCCAGTACTTC. Encoded protein: CASSLTGGETQYF. Combining the CDR3 with reference TRBV28 and TRBJ2-5 gives the whole variable domain DVKVTQSSRYLVKRTGEKVFLECVQDMDHENMFWYRQDPGLGLRLIYFSYDVKMKEKGDIPEGYSVSREKKERFSLILESASTNQTSMYLCASSLTGGETQYFGPGTRLLVL.

The rearrangement uses TRBV19 and TRBJ1-1; D not certain. This CDR3 comprises 13 residues. Germline CDR1 is LNHDA and CDR2 is SQIVND (reference sequence). The ends were cut back, 7 bases at V and 1 base at J, with 10 bases in the middle. CDR3 DNA sequence: TGTGCCAGTATTAAACGGGGGAACACTGAAGCTTTCTTT. Translating it yields CASIKRGNTEAFF.

This rearrangement joins TRBV10-3 to TRBJ2-5; D may be TRBD1 (5 bases). This CDR3 is 14 amino acids long. Germline CDR1 and CDR2: ENHRY and SYGVKD. The V end lost 6 bases, the J end lost 4 bases, and 15 bases lay between the germline ends. The CDR3 loop reads CAISPGQGRETQYF. The CDR3 bases are TGTGCCATCAGCCCGGGCCAGGGAAGAGAGACCCAGTACTTC.

As to this clone: A much bigger clone sits one base away, suggesting this may be a read error. The chain uses TRBV6-1 and TRBJ2-3, with TRBD1 matching over 8 bases. CDR1 is MNHNS, CDR2 SASEGT, per germline. With 6 bases clipped from V and 1 base from J, the junction kept 0 bases outside the gene matches. The CDR3 is 13 residues long. This CDR3 is CASRDRGTDTQYF. The CDR3 bases are TGTGCCAGCAGGGACAGGGGCACAGATACGCAGTATTTT.

This clone was observed a handful of times. V gene TRBV21-1 combines with J gene TRBJ1-1. TRBV21-1 is noted as a pseudogene. This CDR3 is 13 amino acids long. Here the CDR3 DNA reads TGTGCCACGAGCTGGGGGAGGAACACTGAAGCTTTCTTT. This sequence encodes CATSWGRNTEAFF.

This clone appeared once. V and J are TRBV27 and TRBJ1-5; weak D call: TRBD1 (5 bases). The V gene's germline CDR1 is MNHEY and CDR2 SMNVEV (reference sequence). The CDR3 is 12 amino acids. V lost 5 bases and J lost 9, with 11 bases in between. CDR3 residues: CASSTGTRPQHF. For the CDR3, the DNA is TGTGCCAGCAGTACCGGGACCCGGCCCCAGCATTTT.

This clone was seen more than once but under ten times. The chain uses TRBV14 and TRBJ2-1; 10 bases agree with TRBD2. This CDR3 is built from 18 residues. V was pared by 1 base and J by 7 bases, with 13 bases of the junction left unmatched. Germline V lookup: CDR1 SGHDN, CDR2 FVKESK. The CDR3 coding sequence is TGTGCCAGCAGCCAAGGGCGTAGCGGGGGGAAACTTTGGAATGAGCAGTTCTTC. Translating gives CASSQGRSGGKLWNEQFF.

V is TRBV6-6 and J is TRBJ1-6, with D possibly matching TRBD1 (6 bases). Germline assignment: CDR1 MNHNY and CDR2 SVGAGI (reference sequence). V was cut by 7 bases and J by 7 bases, with 8 bases left in between. The CDR3 contains 12 residues. The CDR3 coding sequence is TGTGCCAGCATTAGGGGGAATTCACCCCTCCACTTT. Protein product: CASIRGNSPLHF.

This clone turned up a few times. At one boundary the junction diverges from the germline segment, which might be a read error. The V and J genes are TRBV7-7 and TRBJ2-3; 8 bases map to TRBD2. The CDR3 covers 14 residues. Germline values: CDR1 SSHAT, CDR2 FNYEAQ (reference sequence). The CDR3 bases are TGTGCTAGCAGCCCCGTGGGAGCGGGGGCTACGCAGTATTTT. It codes for CASSPVGAGATQYF.

The chain employs TRBV11-2 and TRBJ1-1; tentative D call: TRBD1 (5 bases). V gave up 4 bases and J gave up 1 base, with 10 bases separating them. The germline V gene has CDR1 SGHAT and CDR2 FQNNGV. The CDR3 sequence is 14 residues long. In DNA, the CDR3 is TGTGCCAGCAGCTCGACCCAGGGGAACACTGAAGCTTTCTTT. Translation: CASSSTQGNTEAFF.

This rearrangement joins TRBV5-5 to TRBJ1-5; D gene ambiguous. There are 15 residues in the CDR3. Germline loops: CDR1 SGHKS, CDR2 YYEKEE (reference sequence). The V gene lost 1 base and the J gene lost 0 bases, with 8 bases spanning the gap. In nucleotides, the CDR3 is TGTGCCAGCAGCTTGTCGGGTTATAGCAATCAGCCCCAGCATTTT. Protein: CASSLSGYSNQPQHF.

This clone has more than one count but fewer than ten. The chain has TRBV14 and TRBJ1-1; a possible D gene is TRBD1 (6 bases). CDR1 and CDR2 from the germline V gene are SGHDN and FVKESK. This CDR3 has 13 amino acids. V dropped 4 bases and J dropped 5 bases, with 11 bases sitting between them. For the CDR3, the DNA is TGTGCCAGCAGCCTTACAACAGGGACTGAAGCTTTCTTT. Translation: CASSLTTGTEAFF.

This chain uses TRBV14 with TRBJ1-1, with 8 positions matching TRBD1. CDR1 is SGHDN, CDR2 FVKESK, per germline. The trim removed 2 bases at V and 3 bases at J, leaving 11 bases unmatched. The length of the CDR3 is 17 residues. The CDR3 region has the DNA TGTGCCAGCAGCCAAAGACAGGGGCCAGGGAGTGACACTGAAGCTTTCTTT. This translates into CASSQRQGPGSDTEAFF.

This clone was seen a few times. The rearrangement links TRBV2 to TRBJ1-1; D perhaps matches TRBD1 (5 bases). CDR3 length equals 13 residues. The V gene's germline CDR1 is SNHLY and CDR2 FYNNEI. V lost 4 bases and J lost 6, with 12 bases in between. The CDR3 nucleotides read TGTGCCAGCAGTGTCCGCAGGGACTCTGAAGCTTTCTTT. Translated, it gives CASSVRRDSEAFF. Based on the CDR3 plus reference TRBV2 and TRBJ1-1, the full variable domain is EPEVTQTPSHQVTQMGQEVILRCVPISNHLYFYWYRQILGQKVEFLVSFYNNEISEKSEIFDDQFSVERPDGSNFTLKIRSTKLEDSAMYFCASSVRRDSEAFFGQGTRLTVV.

The chain uses TRBV10-3 and TRBJ1-1; D possibly corresponds to TRBD1 (5 bases). V was shortened by 7 bases and J by 8 bases, with 17 bases between the two germline ends. CDR3 size: 13 residues. Germline CDR1 reads ENHRY; CDR2 reads SYGVKD. The CDR3 sequence is CAINTDGTGEAFF. Here the CDR3 DNA reads TGTGCCATCAACACCGACGGGACGGGCGAAGCTTTCTTT.

The DNA of the CDR3 is TGTGCCAGCAGCTCCGGACAGACATCCTACGAGCAGTACTTC. Amino acids: CASSSGQTSYEQYF. The chain employs TRBV5-8 and TRBJ2-7, with D tentatively TRBD1 (6 bases). V was shortened by 3 bases and J by 1 base, with 11 bases between the two germline ends. The CDR3 length is 14 residues. In germline, CDR1 is SGHTS, CDR2 YDEGEE.

J is TRBJ1-4 and V is TRBV5-1; D perhaps matches TRBD1 (5 bases). V dropped 4 bases and J dropped 1 base, with 14 bases sitting between them. Germline assignment: CDR1 SGHRS and CDR2 YFSETQ. The CDR3 totals 16 residues. The CDR3 sequence: CASSDGTAQTNEKLFF. The CDR3, as DNA: TGCGCCAGCAGCGATGGGACGGCACAAACTAATGAAAAACTGTTTTTT.

The CDR3 nucleotides are TGTGCCAGCAGCTCGGGGGGGGCCTCCTACAATGAGCAGTTCTTC. Its translation: CASSSGGASYNEQFF. The chain has TRBV7-2 and TRBJ2-1, with 8 bases aligning to TRBD2. Per the germline V gene, CDR1 is SGHTA and CDR2 is FQGNSA. V lost 4 bases to trimming and J lost 0 bases; unmatched junction nucleotides: 2. The CDR3 is made up of 15 amino acids.

The sample holds a few counts of this clone. The chain combines TRBV7-2 with TRBJ2-3, with 11 bases matching TRBD2. Trimming removed 4 bases from V and 4 bases from J; junction bases left unmatched: 16. In germline, CDR1 is SGHTA, CDR2 FQGNSA. The CDR3 loop spans 19 amino acids. Written as DNA, the CDR3 is TGTGCCAGCAGCTCCCGGCCCGCAACTAGCGGGAGAGCCTCAGATACGCAGTATTTT. It translates to CASSSRPATSGRASDTQYF.

The rearrangement uses TRBV5-5 and TRBJ1-6, with unresolved D. The V gene's germline CDR1 is SGHKS and CDR2 YYEKEE (reference sequence). The CDR3 loop spans 17 amino acids. Trimming removed 0 bases at V and 5 bases at J, with 15 bases between. The CDR3 coding sequence is TGTGCCAGCAGCTTGGGAGTTGGGCAGCCCGATAATTCACCCCTCCACTTT. Its protein product is CASSLGVGQPDNSPLHF.

The rearrangement links TRBV12-5 to TRBJ2-2; D possibly corresponds to TRBD2 (5 bases). Germline V gives CDR1 LGHNT, CDR2 FRNRAP. Trimming took off 3 bases at V and 3 bases at J, with 8 bases between the two ends. The CDR3 is 14 amino acids. CDR3 sequence (DNA): TGTGCTAGTGGTTTCGTAGCGTACACCGGGGAGCTGTTTTTT. Translation: CASGFVAYTGELFF.

As concerns this clone: Different DNA sequences within this sample yield the same CDR3. This chain joins TRBV4-3 and TRBJ2-2, with D perhaps matching TRBD2 (6 bases). The V gene lost 1 base and the J gene lost 4 bases, with 10 bases spanning the gap. The CDR3 is 15 residues long. Per the germline V gene, CDR1 is LGHNA and CDR2 is YSLEER. The CDR3 is CASSQGTGGTGELFF. CDR3 coding DNA: TGCGCCAGCAGCCAAGGAACCGGGGGCACCGGGGAGCTGTTTTTT.

V usage is TRBV29-1 and J usage is TRBJ1-1; D possibly corresponds to TRBD1 (5 bases). The CDR3 loop spans 11 amino acids. With 6 bases removed from V and 6 bases from J, the gap between germline ends came to 11 bases. The V gene's germline CDR1 is SQVTM and CDR2 ANQGSEA. Written as DNA, the CDR3 is TGCAGCGTGGACACCCTCCCTGAAGCTTTCTTT. This encodes CSVDTLPEAFF.